The rows below give T cell receptor beta chains drawn from one sample of a study of blood T cell repertoires in COVID-19. Sequencing used immunoSEQ multiplex PCR; TCRdb keeps in-frame clones, though not all of them. Of some 29,000 clones in the sample, almost 85% were seen once. Sequencing was done on a sample of peripheral blood. The receptors here all came from a man at least 80 years old with active COVID-19. The CDR3 runs from the conserved cysteine through the conserved F or W. A D gene is named only where the DNA matches it firmly. The size entry is marked missing in some rows and otherwise reads once, few, many or a size class.

>TRBD1|TRBV9|.|TRBJ1-2
CASSATSGGDYGYTF
TGTGCCAGCAGCGCCACATCAGGGGGCGACTATGGCTACACCTTC
>.|TRBV4-1|.|TRBJ1-1
CASSQDPGPATTEAFF
TGCGCCAGCAGCCAAGATCCGGGTCCAGCGACCACTGAAGCTTTCTTT
>.|TRBV19|.|TRBJ1-2
CASSPDRRYGYTF
TGTGCCAGTAGTCCCGACAGGAGGTATGGCTACACCTTC
>.|TRBV9|.|TRBJ1-2
CASSPDLGGYTF
TGTGCCAGCAGCCCCGACTTAGGCGGCTACACCTTC
>TRBD1|TRBV4-1|medium-sized|TRBJ1-2
CASSPWTGQGYGYTF
TGCGCCAGCAGCCCTTGGACAGGTCAAGGCTATGGCTACACCTTC
>.|TRBV7-9|.|TRBJ1-2
CASSLVQGTGYTF
TGTGCCAGCAGCTTAGTTCAGGGCACTGGCTACACCTTC
>.|TRBV3-1/TRBV3-2|.|TRBJ2-3
CASSPGQYSSTDTQYF
TGTGCCAGCAGCCCCGGACAGTACTCTAGCACAGATACGCAGTATTTT
>.|TRBV5-1|.|TRBJ2-2
CASSFGGSNTGELFF
TGCGCCAGCAGCTTCGGCGGGTCGAACACCGGGGAGCTGTTTTTT
>TRBD1|TRBV30|.|TRBJ2-5
CASGQGWLTQYF
TGTGCCTCCGGACAGGGGTGGTTGACCCAGTACTTC
>.|TRBV5-5|.|TRBJ1-4
CASSLRTGATNEKLFF
TGTGCCAGCAGCCTACGAACAGGTGCAACTAATGAAAAACTGTTTTTT